This T cell receptor (beta chain) was recorded in a study of blood T cell repertoires in COVID-19. The wider study: Acute and convalescent COVID-19 samples came from the United States, Italy and Spain. PBMCs, B-cell-depleted T cells, or T cells provided the cDNA or gDNA that made up the material.

In the source study's methods: Nucleated cell counts were estimated from reference gene primer amplification. TCRdb's table, derived via immunoSEQ multiplex PCR, lists solely in-frame clones and lacks some. Clone size and the V and J calls come from that table; the DNA yielded D and trimming. The data contain roughly 51,000 clones, about nine tenths of them seen just once; the ten biggest clones take up approximately 5%. The V end lost 5 bases, the J end lost 2 bases, and 20 bases lay between the germline ends. The CDR3 runs 17 residues. CDR1 KGHSH and CDR2 LQKENI come from the germline V gene. The chain employs TRBV18 and TRBJ2-3, with a tentative D call TRBD2 (6 bases). This receptor was obtained from a man aged 70 or older with acute or convalescent COVID-19. The sequenced material came from peripheral blood. The CDR3 is CASSASQAGRVTDTQYF. The CDR3 nucleotides read TGTGCCAGCTCAGCCTCCCAAGCGGGCAGAGTCACAGATACGCAGTATTTT.